These 17 T cell receptor beta chains came from one sample sequenced in a study of shared clonotypes between healthy human individuals (dated by TCRdb to 2018 to 2020). For the CD8 naive samples, CD45RO-negative cells were positively selected for CCR7, yielding a CD45RA+CCR7+ population from which TemRA cells were excluded. To prepare the library, the immunoSEQ multiplex PCR assay was applied. Drawn from immuneACCESS, this table holds only the in-frame rearrangements with V and J called that TCRdb kept. Clones are partly lost; checked studies trace under half to an unresolved V gene and leave the rest unexplained. In all, the sample holds about 2.1 million clones, and around 95% of those were seen once. The leading ten clones occupy more than 1.5% of the sample. Sequencing was done on a sample of naive CD8+ T cells from PBMCs. The sample's cell subset or site label, in plain terms: CD45RA+CCR7+. The source of these receptors is a man younger than 30 in good health. Some clones in this sample may be carry-over from other donors' samples.

The chain carries TRBV28 and TRBJ1-4; the match to TRBD1 covers 7 bases. The V and J ends lost 5 bases and 2 bases, in that order; junction bases with no gene match: 2. CDR1 MDHEN and CDR2 SYDVKM come from the germline V gene. The CDR3 extends over 14 amino acids. DNA of the CDR3: TGTGCCAGCAGTCCGACAGGGACTAATGAAAAACTGTTTTTT. It specifies CASSPTGTNEKLFF.

The chain couples TRBV9 to TRBJ2-2; 11 bases line up with TRBD2. CDR3 length equals 19 residues. V lost 1 base and J lost 1; bases outside the gene matches: 9. Per the germline V gene, CDR1 is SGDLS and CDR2 is YYNGEE. The CDR3 DNA is TGTGCCAGCAGCGTAAACCGAAAAGGGACTAGCGGGAACACCGGGGAGCTGTTTTTT. Translation: CASSVNRKGTSGNTGELFF.

The chain joins TRBV4-2 to TRBJ2-7; D not resolved. CDR1 is LGHNA, CDR2 YNFKEQ, per germline. The ends were cut back, 0 bases at V and 0 bases at J, with 9 bases in the middle. This CDR3 contains 15 residues. In DNA form, the CDR3 reads TGTGCCAGCAGCCAAGAGCAGATCGGCTCCTACGAGCAGTACTTC. Its translation: CASSQEQIGSYEQYF.

V gene TRBV6-6 combines with J gene TRBJ2-7; D possibly corresponds to TRBD2 (5 bases). The CDR3 has 14 amino acids. V lost 2 bases and J lost 2, with 10 bases in between. CDR1 is MNHNY and CDR2 is SVGAGI in the germline V gene (reference sequence). CDR3 bases: TGTGCCAGCAGTTACGTGGAGGCGGCCTACGAGCAGTACTTC. It is translated as CASSYVEAAYEQYF.

This chain joins TRBV18 and TRBJ1-2, with unresolved D. V was shortened by 1 base and J by 5 bases, with 17 bases between the two germline ends. Germline values: CDR1 KGHSH, CDR2 LQKENI. The CDR3 has 16 amino acids. CDR3 protein: CASSPRPGPDLYGYTF. CDR3 sequence (DNA): TGTGCCAGCTCACCACGTCCCGGACCTGACCTGTATGGCTACACCTTC.

Turning to this clone: The same CDR3 arises from other DNA sequences in this sample as well. The chain combines TRBV28 with TRBJ1-1, with 7 positions matching TRBD1. Germline loops: CDR1 MDHEN, CDR2 SYDVKM. With 4 bases clipped from V and 5 bases from J, the junction kept 7 bases outside the gene matches. The CDR3 extends over 14 amino acids. The CDR3 DNA sequence: TGTGCCAGCAGTTCGACAGGGACTGGAACTGAAGCTTTCTTT. This sequence encodes CASSSTGTGTEAFF.

The chain is built from TRBV9 and TRBJ2-6; possible D gene TRBD1, 6 bases. CDR1 SGDLS and CDR2 YYNGEE come from the germline V gene. The CDR3 has 17 amino acids. V shed 1 base and J shed 1 base, with 12 bases lying between them. The CDR3 region is CASSVPTQGSGANVLTF. The CDR3 region has the DNA TGTGCCAGCAGCGTACCCACACAGGGATCTGGGGCCAACGTCCTGACTTTC.

The J gene is TRBJ2-1, the V gene TRBV28; 7 bases map to TRBD1. The CDR3 sequence is 14 residues long. The ends lost 6 bases at V and 7 bases at J; junction bases unmatched: 9. Germline CDR1 MDHEN, CDR2 SYDVKM. CDR3 amino acids: CASRNRDSWNEQFF. The DNA for the CDR3 is TGTGCCAGCAGAAACAGGGACAGCTGGAATGAGCAGTTCTTC.

This chain links TRBV29-1 with TRBJ2-1; 10 nucleotides match TRBD1. Germline V gene sequence: CDR1 SQVTM, CDR2 ANQGSEA. The CDR3 has 19 amino acids. J was trimmed by 4 bases and V by 7 bases; bases with no gene match: 22. The CDR3 DNA reads as TGCAGCGATCGTAGCCGGGACAGGGGACGGGAGGGCCGGTACAATGAGCAGTTCTTC. Encoded protein: CSDRSRDRGREGRYNEQFF.

The chain employs TRBV19 and TRBJ1-2; D might be TRBD1 (5 bases). V gave up 4 bases and J gave up 4 bases, with 16 bases separating them. This CDR3 spans 15 amino acids. Per germline, CDR1 LNHDA and CDR2 SQIVND (reference sequence). The CDR3 nucleotides are TGTGCCAGTAGTAAAGGCAGCGGGACGGTCTATGGCTACACCTTC. Protein sequence: CASSKGSGTVYGYTF.

V usage is TRBV11-2 and J usage is TRBJ2-2, with D perhaps TRBD1 (6 bases). The CDR3 loop spans 16 amino acids. Germline V gives CDR1 SGHAT, CDR2 FQNNGV. Trimming left V 4 bases short and J 2 bases short, with 14 bases between. This chain's CDR3 is CASSSNTGLNTGELFF. The CDR3 bases are TGTGCCAGCAGCTCAAACACAGGGCTAAACACCGGGGAGCTGTTTTTT. Supplemented by reference TRBV11-2 and TRBJ2-2, the full variable domain reads EAGVAQSPRYKIIEKRQSVAFWCNPISGHATLYWYQQILGQGPKLLIQFQNNGVVDDSQLPKDRFSAERLKGVDSTLKIQPAKLEDSAVYLCASSSNTGLNTGELFFGEGSRLTVL.

This clone came up once. This chain uses TRBV4-3 with TRBJ2-7; D possibly corresponds to TRBD2 (5 bases). Trimming cost V 0 bases and J 3 bases, with 12 bases left between them. There are 15 residues in the CDR3. CDR1 and CDR2 (germline): LGHNA, YSLEER. The CDR3 is CASSQEGGIYYEQYF. DNA for the CDR3: TGCGCCAGCAGCCAAGAAGGAGGAATCTACTACGAGCAGTACTTC.

The rearrangement uses TRBV28 and TRBJ1-4; TRBD1 might be the D (5 bases). V gave up 4 bases and J gave up 4 bases, with 7 bases separating them. CDR1 MDHEN and CDR2 SYDVKM come from the germline V gene. This CDR3 has 13 residues. The CDR3 DNA is TGTGCCAGCAGTTATGGGGGTAATGAAAAACTGTTTTTT. This translates into CASSYGGNEKLFF.

This clone was seen once. The J gene is TRBJ1-1, the V gene TRBV7-3; D ambiguous. In germline, CDR1 is SGHTA, CDR2 FQGTGA. Trimming took 3 bases from V and 5 from J, leaving 10 bases between them. This CDR3 contains 13 residues. CDR3 in amino acids: CASSFGRGTEAFF. The CDR3 DNA is TGTGCCAGCAGCTTTGGGCGGGGAACTGAAGCTTTCTTT.

This chain joins TRBV6-6 and TRBJ1-1; D ambiguous. The CDR3 contains 14 residues. Germline V gene sequence: CDR1 MNHNY, CDR2 SVGAGI (reference sequence). The germline V and J ends were trimmed by 4 bases and 1 base, with 10 bases remaining between them. The CDR3 loop reads CASSSGFRNTEAFF. In nucleotides, the CDR3 is TGTGCCAGCAGTTCGGGCTTTAGGAACACTGAAGCTTTCTTT.

The V call is TRBV4-2, the J call TRBJ1-4; 7 bases are a match to TRBD1. The CDR3 extends over 17 amino acids. The germline gives CDR1 LGHNA, CDR2 YNFKEQ. V shed 4 bases and J 0 bases; nucleotides not matched to a gene: 8. DNA for the CDR3: TGTGCCAGCAGCCCCCAGGGGGTGGGAGCAACTAATGAAAAACTGTTTTTT. Translated: CASSPQGVGATNEKLFF.

Details on this clone: Additional DNA sequences in this sample encode the identical CDR3. The chain recombines TRBV27 with TRBJ2-7; D gene ambiguous. There are 13 residues in the CDR3. CDR1 and CDR2 from the germline V gene are MNHEY and SMNVEV (reference sequence). Trimming took off 3 bases at V and 1 base at J, with 7 bases between the two ends. The CDR3 here is CASSFAVSYEQYF. The CDR3 DNA sequence: TGTGCCAGCAGTTTCGCGGTATCCTACGAGCAGTACTTC.